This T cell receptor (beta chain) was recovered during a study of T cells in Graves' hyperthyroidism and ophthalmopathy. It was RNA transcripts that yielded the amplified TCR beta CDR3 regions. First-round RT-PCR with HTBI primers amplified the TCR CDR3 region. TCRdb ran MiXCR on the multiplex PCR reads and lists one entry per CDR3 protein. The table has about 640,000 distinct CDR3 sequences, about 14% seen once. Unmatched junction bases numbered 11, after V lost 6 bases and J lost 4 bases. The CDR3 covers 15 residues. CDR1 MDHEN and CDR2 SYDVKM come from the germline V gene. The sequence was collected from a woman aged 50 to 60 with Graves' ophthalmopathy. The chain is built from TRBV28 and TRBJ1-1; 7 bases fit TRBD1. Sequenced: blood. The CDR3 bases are TGTGCCAGCAGATCACAGACAGGGTGGGCCACTGAAGCTTTCTTT. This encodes CASRSQTGWATEAFF. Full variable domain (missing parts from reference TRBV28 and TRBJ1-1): DVKVTQSSRYLVKRTGEKVFLECVQDMDHENMFWYRQDPGLGLRLIYFSYDVKMKEKGDIPEGYSVSREKKERFSLILESASTNQTSMYLCASRSQTGWATEAFFGQGTRLTVV.